This TCR beta chain was sequenced for a study of blood T cell repertoires in COVID-19. The overall study: T cells, B-cell-depleted T cells, or PBMCs supplied cDNA or gDNA.

How the authors handled the data: How many nucleated cells were present was estimated from reference gene primer amplification. Profiling relied on immunoSEQ multiplex PCR, and the TCRdb table lists in-frame clones only, not all of them. V and J calls plus clone size are reproduced from that table; the DNA served to infer D and trimming. The repertoire includes fewer than 55,000 clones, 88% of them detected once, and around 3% sits in the top ten. The germline CDR1 and CDR2 sequences are KGHDR and SFDVKD. The CDR3 is 16 amino acids. Germline trimming cut 2 bases from V and 7 bases from J; bases unmatched to any gene: 8.

This rearrangement joins TRBV24-1 to TRBJ2-1, with 9 nucleotides matching TRBD1. The receptor was isolated from a man aged 50 to 60 with active COVID-19. Sample: peripheral blood. The CDR3 region has the DNA TGTGCCACCAGTGATTCAGGACAGGGGCTGGGTAATGAGCAGTTCTTC. It translates to CATSDSGQGLGNEQFF.